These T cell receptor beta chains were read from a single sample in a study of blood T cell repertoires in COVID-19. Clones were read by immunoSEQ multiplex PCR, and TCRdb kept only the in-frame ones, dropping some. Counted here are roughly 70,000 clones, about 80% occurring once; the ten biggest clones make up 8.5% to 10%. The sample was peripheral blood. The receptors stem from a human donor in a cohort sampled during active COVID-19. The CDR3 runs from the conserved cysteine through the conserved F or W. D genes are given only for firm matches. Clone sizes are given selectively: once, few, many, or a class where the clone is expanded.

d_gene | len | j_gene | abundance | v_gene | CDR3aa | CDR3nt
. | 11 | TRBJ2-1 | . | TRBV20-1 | CSAERADEQFF | TGCAGTGCCGAGAGGGCGGATGAGCAGTTCTTC
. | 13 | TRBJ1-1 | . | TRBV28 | CASTIPSNTEAFF | TGTGCCAGCACTATTCCTTCGAACACTGAAGCTTTCTTT
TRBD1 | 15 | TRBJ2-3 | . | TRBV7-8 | CASSTRTGSTDTQYF | TGTGCCAGCAGCACCAGGACAGGTAGCACAGATACGCAGTATTTT
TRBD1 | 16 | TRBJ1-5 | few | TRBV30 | CAWTLPGTASNQPQHF | TGTGCCTGGACCCTTCCCGGGACAGCAAGCAATCAGCCCCAGCATTTT
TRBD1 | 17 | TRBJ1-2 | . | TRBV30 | CAWSRRGQGAPNYGYTF | TGTGCCTGGAGTCGACGGGGACAGGGGGCTCCAAACTATGGCTACACCTTC
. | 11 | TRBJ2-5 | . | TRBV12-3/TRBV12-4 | CASSFKETQYF | TGTGCCAGCAGTTTTAAAGAGACCCAGTACTTC
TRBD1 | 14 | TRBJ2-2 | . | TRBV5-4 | CASSWAGGTGELFF | TGTGCCAGCAGCTGGGCAGGGGGCACCGGGGAGCTGTTTTTT
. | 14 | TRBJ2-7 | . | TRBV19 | CASSISPGTYEQYF | TGTGCCAGTAGTATTTCCCCAGGGACCTACGAGCAGTACTTC
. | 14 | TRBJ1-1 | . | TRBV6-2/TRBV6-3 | CASSLLGTNTEAFF | TGTGCCAGCAGTCTACTAGGCACGAACACTGAAGCTTTCTTT
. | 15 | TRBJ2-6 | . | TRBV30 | CAWSIGSPGANVLTF | TGTGCCTGGAGTATTGGCAGTCCTGGGGCCAACGTCCTGACTTTC
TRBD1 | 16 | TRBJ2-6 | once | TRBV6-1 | CASSGQGSAGANVLTF | TGTGCCAGCAGTGGACAGGGATCGGCTGGGGCCAACGTCCTGACTTTC
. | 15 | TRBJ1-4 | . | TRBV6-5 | CASSYSQGGGEKLFF | TGTGCCAGCAGTTACTCCCAGGGAGGTGGTGAAAAACTGTTTTTT
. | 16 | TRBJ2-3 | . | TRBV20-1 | CSASRSGTKDTDTQYF | TGCAGTGCGAGTAGGTCCGGGACAAAAGACACAGATACGCAGTATTTT
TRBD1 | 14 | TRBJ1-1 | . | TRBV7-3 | CASSETGVNTEAFF | TGTGCCAGCAGTGAAACAGGGGTGAACACTGAAGCTTTCTTT
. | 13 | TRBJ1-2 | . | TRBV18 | CASSPSRWDGYTF | TGTGCCAGCTCACCAAGCAGGTGGGATGGCTACACCTTC
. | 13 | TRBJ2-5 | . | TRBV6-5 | CASSYPSGETQYF | TGTGCCAGCAGTTACCCGTCGGGGGAGACCCAGTACTTC
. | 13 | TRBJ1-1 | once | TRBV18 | CASSPSKGYQAFF | TGTGCCAGCTCACCGAGTAAGGGGTATCAAGCTTTCTTT
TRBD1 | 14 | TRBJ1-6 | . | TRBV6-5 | CASSRDRANSPLHF | TGTGCCAGCAGTCGCGACAGGGCTAATTCACCCCTCCACTTT
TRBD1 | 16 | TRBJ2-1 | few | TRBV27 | CASSPRTGGSYNEQFF | TGTGCCAGCAGTCCGCGGACAGGGGGCTCCTACAATGAGCAGTTCTTC
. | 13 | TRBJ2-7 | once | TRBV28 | CASTPPAAYEQYF | TGTGCCAGCACCCCCCCCGCAGCCTACGAGCAGTACTTC
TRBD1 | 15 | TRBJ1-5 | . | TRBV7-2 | CASSSQGGGNQPQHF | TGTGCCAGCAGCTCCCAGGGGGGCGGCAATCAGCCCCAGCATTTT
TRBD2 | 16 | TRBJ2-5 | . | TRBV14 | CASSQGLAGGGETQYF | TGTGCCAGCAGCCAAGGGCTAGCGGGAGGCGGAGAGACCCAGTACTTC
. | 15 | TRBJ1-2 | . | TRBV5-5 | CASSPSGTRNYGYTF | TGTGCCAGCAGCCCATCCGGGACTAGGAACTATGGCTACACCTTC
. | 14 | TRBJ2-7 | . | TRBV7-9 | CASSLSISRDEQYF | TGTGCCAGCAGCTTAAGCATATCGAGAGACGAGCAGTACTTC
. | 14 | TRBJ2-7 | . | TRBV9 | CASSVGRAAYEQYF | TGTGCCAGCAGCGTAGGCAGGGCGGCCTACGAGCAGTACTTC
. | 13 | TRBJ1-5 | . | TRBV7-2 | CASSAGRHQPQHF | TGTGCCAGCAGCGCAGGGCGCCATCAGCCCCAGCATTTT